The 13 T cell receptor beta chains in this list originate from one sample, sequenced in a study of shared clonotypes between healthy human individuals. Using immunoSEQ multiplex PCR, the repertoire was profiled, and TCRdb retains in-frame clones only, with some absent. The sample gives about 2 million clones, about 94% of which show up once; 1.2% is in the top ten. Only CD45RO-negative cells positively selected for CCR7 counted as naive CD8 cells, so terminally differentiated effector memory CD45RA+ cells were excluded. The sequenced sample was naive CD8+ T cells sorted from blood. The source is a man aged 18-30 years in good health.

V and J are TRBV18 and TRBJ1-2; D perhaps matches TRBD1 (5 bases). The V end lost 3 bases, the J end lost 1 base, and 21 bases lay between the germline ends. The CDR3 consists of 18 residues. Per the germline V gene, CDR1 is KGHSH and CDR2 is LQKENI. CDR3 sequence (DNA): TGTGCCAGCTCACCGCCCCTCGGACGGGGGGTCCTTAACTATGGCTACACCTTC. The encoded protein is CASSPPLGRGVLNYGYTF.

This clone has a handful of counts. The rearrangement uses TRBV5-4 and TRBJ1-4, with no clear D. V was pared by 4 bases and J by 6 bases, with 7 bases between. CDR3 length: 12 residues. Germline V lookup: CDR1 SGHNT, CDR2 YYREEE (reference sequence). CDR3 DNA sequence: TGTGCCAGCAGCCGGGAGGATGAAAAACTGTTTTTT. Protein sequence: CASSREDEKLFF.

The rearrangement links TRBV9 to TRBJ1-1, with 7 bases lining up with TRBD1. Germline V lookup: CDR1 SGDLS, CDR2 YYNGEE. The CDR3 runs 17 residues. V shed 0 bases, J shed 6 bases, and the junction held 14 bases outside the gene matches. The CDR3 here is CASSVGPGGVQNPEAFF. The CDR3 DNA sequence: TGTGCCAGCAGCGTAGGGCCAGGGGGTGTCCAAAACCCTGAAGCTTTCTTT.

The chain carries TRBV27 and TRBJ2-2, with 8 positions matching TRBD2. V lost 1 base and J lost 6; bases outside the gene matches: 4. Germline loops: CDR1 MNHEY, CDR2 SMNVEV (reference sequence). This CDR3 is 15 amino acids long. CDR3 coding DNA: TGTGCCAGCAGTTTATTCGGGGGGGTCGCCGGGGAGCTGTTTTTT. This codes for CASSLFGGVAGELFF.

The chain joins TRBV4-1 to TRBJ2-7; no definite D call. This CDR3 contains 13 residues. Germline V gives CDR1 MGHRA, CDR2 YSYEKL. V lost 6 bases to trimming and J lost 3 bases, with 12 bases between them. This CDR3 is CASSSAVNYEQYF. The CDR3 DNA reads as TGCGCCAGCAGTAGTGCCGTTAACTACGAGCAGTACTTC.

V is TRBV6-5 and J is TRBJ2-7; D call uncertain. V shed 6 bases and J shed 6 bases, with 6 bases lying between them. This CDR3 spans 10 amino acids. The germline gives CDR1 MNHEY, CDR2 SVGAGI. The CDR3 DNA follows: TGTGCCAGCAGATCCGCCGAGCAGTACTTC. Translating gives CASRSAEQYF.

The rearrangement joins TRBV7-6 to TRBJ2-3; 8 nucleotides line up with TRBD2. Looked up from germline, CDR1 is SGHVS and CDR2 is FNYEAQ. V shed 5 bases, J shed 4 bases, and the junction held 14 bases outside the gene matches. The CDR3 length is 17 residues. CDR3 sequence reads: CASSRLLVAGGSDTQYF. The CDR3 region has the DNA TGTGCCAGCAGCCGATTACTAGTGGCGGGAGGATCAGATACGCAGTATTTT.

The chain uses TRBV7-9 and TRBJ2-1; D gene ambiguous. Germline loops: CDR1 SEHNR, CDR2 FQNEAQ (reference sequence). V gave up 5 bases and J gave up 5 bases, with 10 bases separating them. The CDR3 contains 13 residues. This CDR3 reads CASSAALDNEQFF. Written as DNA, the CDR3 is TGTGCCAGCAGCGCCGCTTTGGACAATGAGCAGTTCTTC. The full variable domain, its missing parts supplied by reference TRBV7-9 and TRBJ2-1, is DTGVSQNPRHKITKRGQNVTFRCDPISEHNRLYWYRQTLGQGPEFLTYFQNEAQLEKSRLLSDRFSAERPKGSFSTLEIQRTEQGDSAMYLCASSAALDNEQFFGPGTRLTVL.

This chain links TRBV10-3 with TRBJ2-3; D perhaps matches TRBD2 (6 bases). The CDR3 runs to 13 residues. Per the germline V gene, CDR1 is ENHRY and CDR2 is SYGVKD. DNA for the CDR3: TGTACCACCCAGCGGGTGCTCGCAGATACGCAGTATTTT. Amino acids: CTTQRVLADTQYF.

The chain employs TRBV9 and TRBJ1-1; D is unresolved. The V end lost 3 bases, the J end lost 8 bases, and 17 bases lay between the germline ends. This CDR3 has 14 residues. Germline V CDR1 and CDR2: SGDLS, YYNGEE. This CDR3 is CASSDGTDIVEAFF. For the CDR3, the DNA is TGTGCCAGCAGCGACGGAACAGACATAGTAGAAGCTTTCTTT.

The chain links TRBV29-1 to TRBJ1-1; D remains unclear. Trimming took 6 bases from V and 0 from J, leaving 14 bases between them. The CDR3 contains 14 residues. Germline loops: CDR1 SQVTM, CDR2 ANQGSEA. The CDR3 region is CSVPNTVMNTEAFF. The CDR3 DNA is TGCAGCGTCCCAAATACAGTCATGAACACTGAAGCTTTCTTT.

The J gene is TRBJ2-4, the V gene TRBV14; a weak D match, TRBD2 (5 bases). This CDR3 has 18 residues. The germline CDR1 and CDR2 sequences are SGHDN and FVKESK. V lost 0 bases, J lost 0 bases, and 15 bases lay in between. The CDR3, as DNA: TGTGCCAGCAGCCAAGATCGGGAAGGAACGCTAGCCAAAAACATTCAGTACTTC. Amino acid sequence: CASSQDREGTLAKNIQYF. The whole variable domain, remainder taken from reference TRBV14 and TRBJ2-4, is EAGVTQFPSHSVIEKGQTVTLRCDPISGHDNLYWYRRVMGKEIKFLLHFVKESKQDESGMPNNRFLAERTGGTYSTLKVQPAELEDSGVYFCASSQDREGTLAKNIQYFGAGTRLSVL.

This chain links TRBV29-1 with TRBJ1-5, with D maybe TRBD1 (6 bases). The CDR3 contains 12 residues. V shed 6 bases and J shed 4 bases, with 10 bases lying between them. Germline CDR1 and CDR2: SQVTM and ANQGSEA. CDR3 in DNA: TGCAGCGTCGTACAGGGTAATCAGCCCCAGCATTTT. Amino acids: CSVVQGNQPQHF. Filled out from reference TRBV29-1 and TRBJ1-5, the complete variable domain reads SAVISQKPSRDICQRGTSLTIQCQVDSQVTMMFWYRQQPGQSLTLIATANQGSEATYESGFVIDKFPISRPNLTFSTLTVSNMSPEDSSIYLCSVVQGNQPQHFGDGTRLSIL.